The subject of this entry is one T cell receptor (beta chain). Its antigen is unknown. The authors made TCR beta cDNA libraries by 5'RACE template switching. This switching added a universal primer site and UMIs. TCRdb reprocessed the 5' RACE reads, with one entry per CDR3 protein and no DNA. The record lists 300,000 to 500,000 distinct CDR3 sequences, of which the ten most abundant hold about 10%. This entry comes from a study of T cells expressing NK-cell markers. The CDR3 has 18 residues. In germline, CDR1 is ENHRY, CDR2 SYGVKD. General study points: These clonotypes additionally ranked first within the CD3+CD56-NKG2C+ fraction of a handful of donors.

The sequence came from a woman aged 45 to 65 in good health. The chain links TRBV10-3 to TRBJ2-5; TCRdb lists TRBD1, though no DNA is available to test this call. Sequencing was done on a sample of blood T cells: a sorted CD56 or NKG2C T cell subset, CD4+ or CD8+ T cells, or bulk PBMC T cells (not recorded which). CDR3 in amino acids: CAISESKHRLGTQETQYF.